This T cell receptor beta chain was captured in a study of blood T cell repertoires in COVID-19. Here immunoSEQ multiplex PCR was the method, and the copy in TCRdb shows in-frame clones only, minus some. Of 95,000 to 150,000 clones in the sample, roughly 90% were seen once. This CDR3 is 14 amino acids long. The J segment lost 5 bases and the V segment lost 1 base, leaving 3 bases of the junction unmatched. Germline V gene data show CDR1 as LGHNA and CDR2 as YNFKEQ. The clonotype comes from a man in his forties with acute or convalescent COVID-19. Input material: peripheral blood. The chain employs TRBV4-2 and TRBJ2-5; 8 nucleotides line up with TRBD2. CDR3 sequence: CASSQAGGVETQYF. DNA of the CDR3: TGTGCCAGCAGCCAAGCGGGAGGGGTCGAGACCCAGTACTTC.